These T cell receptor beta chains were read from a single sample in a study of cytomegalovirus exposure and HLA in healthy donors. Profiling relied on immunoSEQ multiplex PCR, and the TCRdb table lists in-frame clones only, not all of them. The sample has about 77,000 clones, approximately 80% seen once. The sequencing input was PBMCs. The receptors were sampled from a man in his forties in good health and CMV-seronegative. The CDR3 runs from the conserved cysteine through the conserved F or W. The D gene is left open where the match is weak. Some rows have no size entry. The others give once, few or many, or a class for an expanded clone.

D gene	clone size	J gene	V gene	CDR3 DNA	CDR3 protein
TRBD1	once	TRBJ1-4	TRBV18	TGTGCCAGCTCACCCCTGGGCAGGGGGACAGATGAAAAACTGTTTTTT	CASSPLGRGTDEKLFF
NA	NA	TRBJ2-7	TRBV6-5	TGTGCCAGCAGTCTCAGGGGCGAGCAGTACTTC	CASSLRGEQYF
TRBD1	NA	TRBJ2-3	TRBV28	TGTGCCAGCATCCGGGACAGGGGATTAGATACGCAGTATTTT	CASIRDRGLDTQYF
TRBD1	NA	TRBJ2-7	TRBV14	TGTGCCAGCAGCCTTCCCATCTTTACAGGGGCTACAACGGGGGAGCAGTACTTC	CASSLPIFTGATTGEQYF
TRBD1	NA	TRBJ1-1	TRBV27	TGTGCCAGCAGTTTACGACAGGGAGGAATAAACACTGAAGCTTTCTTT	CASSLRQGGINTEAFF
NA	NA	TRBJ1-1	TRBV7-9	TGTGCCAGCAGCTTATGGGGGGAGCCTGAAGCTTTCTTT	CASSLWGEPEAFF
TRBD2	NA	TRBJ2-2	TRBV19	TGTGCCAGTAGTATAGCGGGGGGATGGACCGGGGAGCTGTTTTTT	CASSIAGGWTGELFF
TRBD1	NA	TRBJ1-5	TRBV11-2	TGTGCCAGCAGCTTAGTGGAAGGGGGCCAGCCCCAGCATTTT	CASSLVEGGQPQHF
TRBD1	few	TRBJ1-6	TRBV6-1	TGTGCCAGCAGTGGGACAGGGGAAAGCTCCTATAATTCACCCCTCCACTTT	CASSGTGESSYNSPLHF
NA	NA	TRBJ2-5	TRBV6-5	TGTGCCAGCAGTTACTTCCAGGGGGGTGGGACCCAGTACTTC	CASSYFQGGGTQYF
NA	few	TRBJ1-5	TRBV6-6	TGTGCCAGCATGGGGGGGAAGTGGGATCAGCCCCAGCATTTT	CASMGGKWDQPQHF
TRBD1	NA	TRBJ1-5	TRBV2	TGTGCCAGCAGTGTCCTGGACAGGGGGCAACAGCCCCAGCATTTT	CASSVLDRGQQPQHF
TRBD2	few	TRBJ2-1	TRBV7-3	TGTGCCAGCAGCTTATCCCCTAGCGGGGGGGCCCATGAGCAGTTCTTC	CASSLSPSGGAHEQFF
NA	NA	TRBJ1-1	TRBV19	TGTGCCAGTAGTACCGGTTCGCGGGGGCTTGGCACTGAAGCTTTCTTT	CASSTGSRGLGTEAFF
NA	few	TRBJ2-1	TRBV7-9	TGTGCCAGCAGGTCCCAATACAATGAGCAGTTCTTC	CASRSQYNEQFF
TRBD2	NA	TRBJ2-1	TRBV7-9	TGTGCCAGCAGTTTAGCGGGGGCCACCTACAATGAGCAGTTCTTC	CASSLAGATYNEQFF
NA	NA	TRBJ1-1	TRBV5-1	TGCGCCAGCAGCTTGGCCGGTGCGCGGAGTGAAGCTTTCTTT	CASSLAGARSEAFF
TRBD1	NA	TRBJ1-2	TRBV5-1	TGCGCCAGCAGCCTCGGACAGGGGGTGGGCTACACCTTC	CASSLGQGVGYTF
NA	NA	TRBJ2-5	TRBV19	TGTGCCAGTAGTCCTCCGACGGCGGTGGAGACCCAGTACTTC	CASSPPTAVETQYF
TRBD1	NA	TRBJ2-4	TRBV7-3	TGTGCCAGCAGCTGGGACAGCAAAAACATTCAGTACTTC	CASSWDSKNIQYF
TRBD2	NA	TRBJ2-5	TRBV6-6	TGTGCCAGCACCCTCGGACTAGCGGGGAGACAAGAGACCCAGTACTTC	CASTLGLAGRQETQYF
TRBD2	NA	TRBJ2-7	TRBV6-1	TGTGCCAGCAGTGGGGCGGGGGGGTTAAGCGAGCAGTACTTC	CASSGAGGLSEQYF
TRBD1	once	TRBJ1-2	TRBV7-2	TGTGCCAGCAGCTTCGGGACAGTCTATGGCTACACCTTC	CASSFGTVYGYTF
TRBD1	NA	TRBJ2-1	TRBV9	TGTGCCAGCAGCGTAGCAGGGGGATCCTACAATGAGCAGTTCTTC	CASSVAGGSYNEQFF